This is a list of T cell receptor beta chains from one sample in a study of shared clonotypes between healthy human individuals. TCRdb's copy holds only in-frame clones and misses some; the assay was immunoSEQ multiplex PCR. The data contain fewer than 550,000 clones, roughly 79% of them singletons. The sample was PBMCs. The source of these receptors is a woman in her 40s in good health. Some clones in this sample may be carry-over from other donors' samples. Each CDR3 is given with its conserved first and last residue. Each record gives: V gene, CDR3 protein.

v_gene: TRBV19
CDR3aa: CATRARGLGSYEQYF

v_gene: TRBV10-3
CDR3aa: CAISELGIRGSGANVLTF

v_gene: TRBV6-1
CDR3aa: CANSDGPGNTEAFF

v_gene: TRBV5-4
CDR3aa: CASSLGGRWGETQYF

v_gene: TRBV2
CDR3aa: CASREGLAGGHEQYF

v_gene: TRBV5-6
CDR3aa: CASSSGTAANYGYTF

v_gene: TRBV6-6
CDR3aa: CASRPDSLNEKLFF

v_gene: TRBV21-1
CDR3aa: CATEGYNQPQHF

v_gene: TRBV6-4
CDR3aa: CASSAVLAGVDEQYF

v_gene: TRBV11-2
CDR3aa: CASSQDREETQYF

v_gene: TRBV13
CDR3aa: CASSLADRFGTGVLDTEAFF

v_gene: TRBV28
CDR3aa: CASRSPGGGTEAFF

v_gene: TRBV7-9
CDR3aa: CASSRTGTANEQFF

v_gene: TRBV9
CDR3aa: CASSAQTGFTETQYF

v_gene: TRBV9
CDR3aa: CASSPRIGASFSYNEQFF

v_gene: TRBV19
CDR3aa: CASQGTGNTGELFF

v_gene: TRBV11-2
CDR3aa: CASSFARSNTEAFF

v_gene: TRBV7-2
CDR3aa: CASSLAGRMVQFF

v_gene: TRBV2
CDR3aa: CASSDRTDTQYF

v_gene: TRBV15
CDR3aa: CATSRDAGGETQYF

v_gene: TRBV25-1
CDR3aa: CASSETQGVNEKLFF

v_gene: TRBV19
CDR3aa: CASSPRLAGLTDTQYF

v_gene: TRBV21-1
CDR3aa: CASSAKAGAENEQYF

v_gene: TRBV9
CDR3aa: CASSVGGTSPEQYF

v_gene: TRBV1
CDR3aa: CTSSQDGSGTPSSYNEQFF

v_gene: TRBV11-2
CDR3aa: CASSARLSQDTQYF

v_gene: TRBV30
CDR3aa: CASARDRGTGELFF

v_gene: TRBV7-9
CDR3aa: CASSYGHTEAFF

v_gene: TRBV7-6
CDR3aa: CASSSWVTGGDNEQFF

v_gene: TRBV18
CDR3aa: CASSPYGGGPYNEQFF